This record concerns one TCR beta chain sequence. Its antigen is unidentified. Germline V gene data show CDR1 as MNHNS and CDR2 as SASEGT. Deletions cut 10 bases from V and 8 bases from J, with 11 bases between. The CDR3 is made up of 11 amino acids. The sample belongs to a study of T cells in localized non-small cell lung cancer. General study findings and limits: Longer overall survival accompanied higher blood T cell density. The tumor had only one region sequenced, so heterogeneity remains possible. A median about 54 of the top 100 tumor clones appeared in adjacent lung. Compared with tumor, uninvolved adjacent lung displayed greater T cell clonality, ranking highest overall.

Repertoires were generated with immunoSEQ multiplex PCR, while TCRdb's copy carries only in-frame clones and drops some. The sample has about 78,000 clones, around four fifths seen once; the top ten hold 2.5% to 3%. This sample comprised peripheral blood, obtained before any cancer treatment. This sequence originates from a man aged 40 to 75 with stage I lung adenocarcinoma. This chain connects TRBV6-1 to TRBJ1-4, with D perhaps matching TRBD1 (5 bases). The CDR3 nucleotides read TGTGCCATCGGACGGGGGGAAAAACTGTTTTTT. It yields the protein CAIGRGEKLFF.